The 27 T cell receptor beta chains reported below all come from one sample, sequenced in a study of T cells after yellow fever vaccination. One entry per CDR3 protein, called by TCRdb with MiXCR from the 5' RACE reads. The profile shows some 320,000 distinct CDR3 sequences, roughly 8.7% of them singletons. This material consisted of PBMCs, taken on the day of the first yellow fever vaccination. The source is a man aged 18 to 30 who received the YFV17D yellow fever vaccine.

There are a few counts of this clonotype. The chain employs TRBV9 and TRBJ2-6; no firm D call. Trimming stripped 3 bases from V and 0 bases from J, with 10 bases between. CDR1 and CDR2 from the germline V gene are SGDLS and YYNGEE. The CDR3 is 16 amino acids. Written as DNA, the CDR3 is TGTGCCAGCAGCGCAGCATTAAGCTCTGGGGCCAACGTCCTGACTTTC. Protein sequence: CASSAALSSGANVLTF.

The chain has TRBV10-3 and TRBJ2-3; 7 nucleotides agree with TRBD2. V gave up 2 bases and J gave up 2 bases; unmatched junction bases: 4. The CDR3 loop spans 15 amino acids. The germline V gene encodes CDR1 ENHRY and CDR2 SYGVKD. CDR3 DNA sequence: TGTGCCATCAGTGAGGCGGGGGACTCCACAGATACGCAGTATTTT. The encoded protein is CAISEAGDSTDTQYF.

There are a few counts of this clonotype. This chain joins TRBV2 and TRBJ2-1; D remains unclear. V was clipped by 4 bases and J by 7 bases, with 14 bases between them. The CDR3 totals 14 residues. Germline V gene sequence: CDR1 SNHLY, CDR2 FYNNEI. The CDR3 sequence is CASSATEAANEQFF. In DNA, the CDR3 is TGTGCCAGCAGTGCCACAGAAGCTGCAAATGAGCAGTTCTTC. The full variable domain, its missing parts supplied by reference TRBV2 and TRBJ2-1, is EPEVTQTPSHQVTQMGQEVILRCVPISNHLYFYWYRQILGQKVEFLVSFYNNEISEKSEIFDDQFSVERPDGSNFTLKIRSTKLEDSAMYFCASSATEAANEQFFGPGTRLTVL.

This clonotype was seen a handful of times. The V and J genes are TRBV2 and TRBJ2-1; 10 bases are a match to TRBD1. The CDR3 length is 15 residues. Germline values: CDR1 SNHLY, CDR2 FYNNEI. Trimming at V came to 4 bases and at J to 7 bases, leaving 7 bases not matched to a gene. The CDR3 loop reads CASSAIGTGDNEQFF. Written as DNA, the CDR3 is TGTGCCAGCAGTGCCATTGGGACAGGGGATAATGAGCAGTTCTTC. Supplemented by reference TRBV2 and TRBJ2-1, the full variable domain reads EPEVTQTPSHQVTQMGQEVILRCVPISNHLYFYWYRQILGQKVEFLVSFYNNEISEKSEIFDDQFSVERPDGSNFTLKIRSTKLEDSAMYFCASSAIGTGDNEQFFGPGTRLTVL.

The chain couples TRBV5-1 to TRBJ2-7; D may match TRBD1 or TRBD2 (5 bases each). Trimming took off 4 bases at V and 1 base at J, with 24 bases between the two ends. The CDR3 is 18 residues long. Germline V CDR1 and CDR2: SGHRS, YFSETQ. This CDR3 reads CASSPSTDYRSGSYEQYV. DNA of the CDR3: TGCGCCAGCAGCCCATCGACAGACTATAGGAGCGGATCCTACGAGCAGTACGTC.

This clonotype was counted many times. CDR3 loop: CASSHGWRGAQETQYF. CDR3 in DNA: TGTGCCAGCAGCCATGGGTGGCGGGGGGCCCAAGAGACCCAGTACTTC. The chain recombines TRBV4-2 with TRBJ2-5; TRBD2 matches 8 bases. The germline CDR1 and CDR2 sequences are LGHNA and YNFKEQ. Unmatched junction bases numbered 7, after V lost 3 bases and J lost 1 base. The CDR3 totals 16 residues.

J is TRBJ1-1 and V is TRBV4-1; D gene uncertain. Germline CDR1 and CDR2: MGHRA and YSYEKL. The CDR3 spans 13 residues. V gave up 2 bases and J gave up 0 bases, with 4 bases separating them. The CDR3 sequence: CASSQYLNTEAFF. DNA for the CDR3: TGCGCCAGCAGCCAATACTTGAACACTGAAGCTTTCTTT.

This clonotype was seen more than once but under ten times. The CDR3 sequence is CSVTGTSGGTDTQYF. The CDR3 DNA follows: TGCAGCGTCACCGGGACTAGCGGGGGAACAGATACGCAGTATTTT. This chain uses TRBV29-1 with TRBJ2-3; 14 nucleotides match TRBD2. The CDR3 extends over 15 amino acids. Germline V gene sequence: CDR1 SQVTM, CDR2 ANQGSEA. V shed 6 bases and J 3 bases; nucleotides not matched to a gene: 5.

The CDR3 sequence: CSVSRASTGELFF. In nucleotides, the CDR3 is TGCAGCGTTTCTAGGGCAAGCACCGGGGAGCTGTTTTTT. The rearrangement joins TRBV29-1 to TRBJ2-2; the D is unclear. CDR3 size: 13 residues. Germline CDR1 SQVTM, CDR2 ANQGSEA. Trimming stripped 5 bases from V and 4 bases from J, with 11 bases between.

This clonotype came up once. This could be a read error, since a much larger clone is one nucleotide away. J is TRBJ2-2 and V is TRBV2; D is unresolved. This CDR3 region has 15 residues. V lost 5 bases and J lost 4, with 14 bases in between. CDR1 SNHLY and CDR2 FYNNEI come from the germline V gene. The CDR3 DNA sequence: TGTGCCAGCAGTAAGCTAGAGGCGCTCACCGGGGAGCTGTTTTTT. It is translated as CASSKLEALTGELFF.

To note about this clonotype: At one end, the junction sequence differs from germline, possibly due to a read error. CDR3 loop: CSASHGTHPVF. The CDR3 DNA follows: TGCAGTGCTTCCCACGGGACACATCCCGTCTTC. The J gene is TRBJ2-7, the V gene TRBV20-1; D is perhaps TRBD1 (6 bases). CDR3 length equals 11 residues. The V gene's germline CDR1 is DFQATT and CDR2 SNEGSKA (reference sequence).

The rearrangement links TRBV7-6 to TRBJ2-3; D not certain. V gave up 5 bases and J gave up 2 bases, with 8 bases separating them. This CDR3 is built from 13 residues. The germline V gene encodes CDR1 SGHVS and CDR2 FNYEAQ. CDR3 DNA: TGTGCCAGCAGCCCCCAATTCACAGATACGCAGTATTTT. It encodes CASSPQFTDTQYF.

The chain recombines TRBV29-1 with TRBJ1-2; D unresolved. V lost 6 bases, J lost 5 bases, and 10 bases lay in between. The CDR3 totals 11 residues. CDR1 and CDR2 from the germline V gene are SQVTM and ANQGSEA. DNA for the CDR3: TGCAGCGTCGTAAGAGGGTATGGCTACACCTTC. The encoded protein is CSVVRGYGYTF. The full variable domain, with the rest looked up from reference TRBV29-1 and TRBJ1-2, is SAVISQKPSRDICQRGTSLTIQCQVDSQVTMMFWYRQQPGQSLTLIATANQGSEATYESGFVIDKFPISRPNLTFSTLTVSNMSPEDSSIYLCSVVRGYGYTFGSGTRLTVV.

This clonotype was counted between two and nine times. The rearrangement joins TRBV7-9 to TRBJ1-2; TRBD1 matches 7 bases. Germline CDR1 is SEHNR and CDR2 is FQNEAQ (reference sequence). Losses at the gene ends were 3 bases for V and 5 bases for J; bases not matched to a gene: 6. The CDR3 loop spans 14 amino acids. CDR3 nucleotide sequence: TGTGCCAGCAGCTTTAGACAGGGAGATTATGGCTACACCTTC. Its protein is CASSFRQGDYGYTF.

J is TRBJ2-1 and V is TRBV7-7, with D possibly being TRBD2 (6 bases). The germline V and J ends were trimmed by 1 base and 5 bases, with 12 bases remaining between them. This CDR3 region has 15 residues. CDR1 and CDR2 from the germline V gene are SSHAT and FNYEAQ (reference sequence). The CDR3 DNA is TGTGCCAGCAGCTTAGGTAGCGGACAACACAATGAGCAGTTCTTC. This sequence encodes CASSLGSGQHNEQFF.

At least ten counts were recorded for this clonotype. This chain joins TRBV3-1 and TRBJ1-1; D gene ambiguous. This CDR3 spans 12 amino acids. Germline V gives CDR1 LGHDT, CDR2 YNNKEL (reference sequence). V was trimmed by 4 bases and J by 5 bases, leaving 8 bases between them. For the CDR3, the DNA is TGTGCCAGCAGCCGAGGGCGGACTGAAGCTTTCTTT. Its protein product is CASSRGRTEAFF.

The J gene is TRBJ1-2, the V gene TRBV6-1; D is perhaps TRBD1 (5 bases). The V and J ends lost 8 bases and 6 bases respectively, with 22 bases between them. This CDR3 comprises 15 residues. The germline V gene encodes CDR1 MNHNS and CDR2 SASEGT. As DNA, the CDR3 is TGTGCCAGCGCCCCCTACGAGAGGGGCTTGGATGGCTACACCTTC. This codes for CASAPYERGLDGYTF.

This clonotype showed up many times. The chain combines TRBV5-1 with TRBJ2-5; 7 nucleotides line up with TRBD2. Germline loops: CDR1 SGHRS, CDR2 YFSETQ. V lost 0 bases, J lost 1 base, and 3 bases stayed unmatched. CDR3 length: 15 residues. This CDR3 reads CASSLGSSGQETQYF. The CDR3 bases are TGCGCCAGCAGCTTGGGGTCTAGCGGCCAAGAGACCCAGTACTTC.

The chain links TRBV29-1 to TRBJ2-5; 12 bases agree with TRBD2. Germline values: CDR1 SQVTM, CDR2 ANQGSEA. The trim removed 6 bases at V and 5 bases at J, leaving 13 bases unmatched. The CDR3 extends over 16 amino acids. In DNA form, the CDR3 reads TGCAGCGTGTCCCCGTCTAGCGGGGGGGCCTGGGAGACCCAGTACTTC. Translating gives CSVSPSSGGAWETQYF.

This clonotype has a handful of counts. The genes are TRBV4-3 and TRBJ2-1, with TRBD2 matching 10 bases. The germline gives CDR1 LGHNA, CDR2 YSLEER. V was pared by 4 bases and J by 5 bases, with 2 bases of the junction left unmatched. This CDR3 has 14 residues. Here the CDR3 reads CASSRSGGDNEQFF. The CDR3 DNA is TGCGCCAGCAGCCGCAGCGGGGGGGACAATGAGCAGTTCTTC.

This clonotype was observed a handful of times. This chain uses TRBV12-3 or TRBV12-4 with TRBJ2-3; 12 nucleotides align to TRBD2. V lost 6 bases, J lost 10 bases, and 5 bases stayed unmatched. The CDR3 has 13 amino acids. The CDR3: CASRPSGGAAQYF. CDR3 coding DNA: TGTGCCAGCAGGCCTAGCGGGGGGGCGGCGCAGTATTTT.

This chain links TRBV11-2 with TRBJ2-7; D is ambiguous. Trimming removed 8 bases from V and 4 bases from J, with 18 bases in between. CDR1 SGHAT and CDR2 FQNNGV come from the germline V gene. The CDR3 runs to 14 residues. The CDR3 spells CASGSVVAPYEQYF. In DNA form, the CDR3 reads TGTGCCAGCGGTTCCGTGGTGGCCCCTTACGAGCAGTACTTC.

The genes are TRBV5-1 and TRBJ1-2, with TRBD1 matching 7 bases. V trimming: 3 bases; J trimming: 6 bases; junction bases outside the gene matches: 14. CDR1 SGHRS and CDR2 YFSETQ come from the germline V gene. This CDR3 spans 16 amino acids. This CDR3 reads CASSSLTGWSVDGYTF. The CDR3 DNA reads TGCGCCAGCAGCTCACTGACAGGGTGGTCCGTCGATGGCTACACCTTC.

This sequence joins TRBV20-1 and TRBJ2-5; D remains unclear. The CDR3 totals 13 residues. CDR1 and CDR2 (germline): DFQATT, SNEGSKA (reference sequence). The V gene lost 1 base and the J gene lost 4 bases, with 10 bases spanning the gap. The CDR3 reads CSARVWTGETQYF. Here the CDR3 DNA reads TGCAGTGCTAGAGTTTGGACCGGAGAGACCCAGTACTTC.

The rearrangement joins TRBV5-1 to TRBJ2-1; TRBD2 aligns across 12 bases. The germline V gene encodes CDR1 SGHRS and CDR2 YFSETQ. The CDR3 loop spans 16 amino acids. V shed 6 bases and J 0 bases; nucleotides not matched to a gene: 4. The CDR3 here is CASTRLAGDSYNEQFF. The CDR3 DNA sequence: TGCGCCAGCACCAGACTAGCGGGGGACTCCTACAATGAGCAGTTCTTC. Based on the CDR3 plus reference TRBV5-1 and TRBJ2-1, the full variable domain is KAGVTQTPRYLIKTRGQQVTLSCSPISGHRSVSWYQQTPGQGLQFLFEYFSETQRNKGNFPGRFSGRQFSNSRSEMNVSTLELGDSALYLCASTRLAGDSYNEQFFGPGTRLTVL.

In this sample, this clonotype turned up a few times. The chain uses TRBV5-4 and TRBJ2-7, with 9 bases aligning to TRBD1. V was pared by 4 bases and J by 5 bases, with 7 bases of the junction left unmatched. This CDR3 has 14 amino acids. The germline V gene has CDR1 SGHNT and CDR2 YYREEE (reference sequence). The CDR3 sequence: CASSHRDRVHEQYF. As DNA, the CDR3 is TGTGCCAGCAGCCACCGGGACAGGGTCCACGAGCAGTACTTC.

This clonotype was detected only a few times. The chain carries TRBV6-5 and TRBJ2-1, with TRBD2 matching over 11 bases. V shed 4 bases, J shed 4 bases, and the junction held 9 bases outside the gene matches. The CDR3 contains 17 residues. CDR1 and CDR2 from the germline V gene are MNHEY and SVGAGI. As DNA, the CDR3 is TGTGCCAGCAGTTCCACAAGTAGCGGGGGGGCATACAATGAGCAGTTCTTC. It encodes CASSSTSSGGAYNEQFF.